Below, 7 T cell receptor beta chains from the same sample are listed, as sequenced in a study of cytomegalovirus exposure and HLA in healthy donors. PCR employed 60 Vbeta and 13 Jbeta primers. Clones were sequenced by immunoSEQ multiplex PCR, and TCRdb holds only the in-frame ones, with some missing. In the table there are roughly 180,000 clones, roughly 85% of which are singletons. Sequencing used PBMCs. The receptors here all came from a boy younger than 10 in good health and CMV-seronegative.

CDR3 DNA: TGTGCCAGCAGCCTCGGGATTAGTTACGAGCAGTACTTC. Translated: CASSLGISYEQYF. The chain couples TRBV4-2 to TRBJ2-7, with D tentatively TRBD2 (5 bases). The V end was cut by 4 bases, the J end by 4 bases, with 11 bases between. CDR3 length: 13 residues. Per germline, CDR1 LGHNA and CDR2 YNFKEQ.

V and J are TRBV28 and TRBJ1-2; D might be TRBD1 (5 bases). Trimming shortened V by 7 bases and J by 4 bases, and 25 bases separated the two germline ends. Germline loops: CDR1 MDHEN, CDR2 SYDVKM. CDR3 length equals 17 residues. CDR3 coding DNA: TGTGCCAGCAACACGACAGTGGCCCCTTTTAGTATCTATGGCTACACCTTC. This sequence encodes CASNTTVAPFSIYGYTF.

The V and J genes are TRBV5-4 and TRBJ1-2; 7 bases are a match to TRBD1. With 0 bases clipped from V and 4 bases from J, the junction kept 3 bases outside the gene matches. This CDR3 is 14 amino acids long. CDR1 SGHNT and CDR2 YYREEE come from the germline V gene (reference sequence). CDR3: CASSLGGDSYGYTF. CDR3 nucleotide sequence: TGTGCCAGCAGCTTGGGCGGGGACAGCTATGGCTACACCTTC.

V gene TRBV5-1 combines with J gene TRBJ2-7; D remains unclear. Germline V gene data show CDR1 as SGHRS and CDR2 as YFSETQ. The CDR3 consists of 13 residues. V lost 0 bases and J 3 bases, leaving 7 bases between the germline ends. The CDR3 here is CASSLGPHYEQYV. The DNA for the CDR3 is TGCGCCAGCAGCTTGGGACCACACTACGAGCAGTACGTC.

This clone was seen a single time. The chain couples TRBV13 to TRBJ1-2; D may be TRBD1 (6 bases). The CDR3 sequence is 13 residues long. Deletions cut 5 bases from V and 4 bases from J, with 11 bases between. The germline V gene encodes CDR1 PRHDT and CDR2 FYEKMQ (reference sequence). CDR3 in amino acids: CASSLGQLYGYTF. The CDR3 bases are TGTGCCAGCAGCCTTGGACAGCTCTATGGCTACACCTTC. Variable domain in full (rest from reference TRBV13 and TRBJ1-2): AAGVIQSPRHLIKEKRETATLKCYPIPRHDTVYWYQQGPGQDPQFLISFYEKMQSDKGSIPDRFSAQQFSDYHSELNMSSLELGDSALYFCASSLGQLYGYTFGSGTRLTVV.

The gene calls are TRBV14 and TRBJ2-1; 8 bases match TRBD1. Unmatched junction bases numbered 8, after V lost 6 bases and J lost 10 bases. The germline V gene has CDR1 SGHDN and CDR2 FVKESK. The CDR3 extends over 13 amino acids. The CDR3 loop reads CASSRQGMGEQFF. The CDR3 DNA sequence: TGTGCCAGCAGTCGACAGGGGATGGGAGAGCAGTTCTTC.

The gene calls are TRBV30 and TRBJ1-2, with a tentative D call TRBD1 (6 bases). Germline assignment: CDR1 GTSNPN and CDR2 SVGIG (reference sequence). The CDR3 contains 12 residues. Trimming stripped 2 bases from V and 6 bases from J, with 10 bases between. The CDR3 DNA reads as TGTGCCTGGAGTAAGGCAGGGGATGGCTACACCTTC. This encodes CAWSKAGDGYTF.